This is a list of T cell receptor beta chains from one sample in a study of blood T cells in healthy people across ages. TCRdb reprocessed the 5' RACE reads with MiXCR, giving one entry per CDR3 protein. The data hold hundreds of thousands of distinct CDR3 sequences, with 56% observed a single time. The sequenced sample consisted of blood. The receptors were gathered from a man aged 35-49 years in good health. Each CDR3 is given with its conserved first and last residue. The D gene is left open where the match is weak. Rows may omit the clone size; those that give it use once, few, many or a size class.

DNA	CDR3	D	J	V	size
TGTGCCAGCAGCTTCTGGGAGGGAGATCCCTATAACAATGAGCAGTTCTTC	CASSFWEGDPYNNEQFF	TRBD2	TRBJ2-1	TRBV7-2	-
TGTGCCGGCAGCTCCCCTCGTGGGACCACAGTCTACGAGCAGTACTTC	CAGSSPRGTTVYEQYF	-	TRBJ2-7	TRBV7-2	-
TGTGCCAGCAGCGCCCATCAGGGGGCATATGGCTACACCTTC	CASSAHQGAYGYTF	TRBD1	TRBJ1-2	TRBV9	-
TGTGCTAGCAGCCAAGTGAAGCGGGACAGCTACACCTTC	CASSQVKRDSYTF	-	TRBJ1-2	TRBV3-1	few
TGCGCCAGCAGTGGATACCGGGATCGACAAGAGACCCAGTACTTC	CASSGYRDRQETQYF	-	TRBJ2-5	TRBV10-2	-
TGCAGCGTTCAACTTACAGGGGTATCCGAGCAGTACTTC	CSVQLTGVSEQYF	TRBD1	TRBJ2-7	TRBV29-1	-
TGTGCCAGCAGTCTCTTATTCCCCGGACTAGCGGGATACGAGCAGTACTTC	CASSLLFPGLAGYEQYF	TRBD2	TRBJ2-7	TRBV27	-
TGCGCCAGCGCTGTAGCGCCCTCCACCCATGAGCAGTTCTTC	CASAVAPSTHEQFF	-	TRBJ2-1	TRBV5-1	-
TGCGCCAGCAGGCCGACAGATAATGAAAAACTGTTTTTT	CASRPTDNEKLFF	-	TRBJ1-4	TRBV5-1	few
TGCAGTGCTAGTCCCCTACCGGGAGGTTTGGATGGCTACACCTTC	CSASPLPGGLDGYTF	-	TRBJ1-2	TRBV20-1	-
TGTGCCAGCAGTTCGGCGCAAGATACGCAGTATTTT	CASSSAQDTQYF	-	TRBJ2-3	TRBV6-6	few
TGTGCCAGCAACCTGGACAGGGGACCAGATACGCAGTATTTT	CASNLDRGPDTQYF	TRBD1	TRBJ2-3	TRBV6-1	few
TGTGCCAGCAGCCCACTAGCGGGGGGGCTACTAGCCAAAAACATTCAGTACTTC	CASSPLAGGLLAKNIQYF	TRBD2	TRBJ2-4	TRBV7-8	-
TGCAGTGCTGAACGTACTCCAAATTGGGACAGGGATAATGAAAAACTGTTTTTT	CSAERTPNWDRDNEKLFF	TRBD1	TRBJ1-4	TRBV20-1	-
TGTGCCAGCGGCCGCCACCAAGAGACCCAGTACTTC	CASGRHQETQYF	-	TRBJ2-5	TRBV27	-
TGCAGTGCTAGAGATGCCCCGAAAGGGCAGTATTTT	CSARDAPKGQYF	-	TRBJ2-3	TRBV20-1	many
TGTGCCAGCAGCTCCGGGACAGAAGCCTTCGGGGGCTACACCTTC	CASSSGTEAFGGYTF	TRBD1	TRBJ1-2	TRBV7-6	-
TGCAGTGCTATGTTTGTCCCCACAGATACGCAGTATTTT	CSAMFVPTDTQYF	-	TRBJ2-3	TRBV20-1	-